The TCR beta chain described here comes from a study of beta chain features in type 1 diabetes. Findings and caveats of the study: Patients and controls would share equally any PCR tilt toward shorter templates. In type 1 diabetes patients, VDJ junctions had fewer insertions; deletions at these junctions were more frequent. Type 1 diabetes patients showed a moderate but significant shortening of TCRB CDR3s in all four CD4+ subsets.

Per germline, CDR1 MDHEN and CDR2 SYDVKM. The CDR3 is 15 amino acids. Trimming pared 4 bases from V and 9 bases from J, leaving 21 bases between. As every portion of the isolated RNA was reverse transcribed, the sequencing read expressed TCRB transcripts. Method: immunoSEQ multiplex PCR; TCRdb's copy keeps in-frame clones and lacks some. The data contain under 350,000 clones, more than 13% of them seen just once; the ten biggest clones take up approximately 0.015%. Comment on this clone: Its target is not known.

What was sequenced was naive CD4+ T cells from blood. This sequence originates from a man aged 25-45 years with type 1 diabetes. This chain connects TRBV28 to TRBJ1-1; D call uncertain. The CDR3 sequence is CASSSPRGSIVQAFF. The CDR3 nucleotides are TGTGCCAGCAGTTCCCCCCGGGGATCGATTGTGCAAGCTTTCTTT.